These 21 T cell receptor beta chains share one sample of origin, sequenced in a study of blood T cells in healthy people across ages. Next came a second PCR, run for 7 to 11 cycles, which used a sample-barcoded 5' primer along with a J-beta primer mix. MiXCR was run by TCRdb on the 5' RACE reads, yielding one entry per CDR3 protein. There are hundreds of thousands of distinct CDR3 sequences in the sample; roughly 21% occur only once, and roughly 3.4% lies in the top ten. The sequencing input was blood. The receptors come from a man between 65 and 85 years old in good health.

This clonotype has a handful of counts. CDR3 coding DNA: TGTGCCAGCAGTTTTGGGGAGTCGATCTGGACCAATGAGCAGTTCTTC. Translation gives CASSFGESIWTNEQFF. The chain couples TRBV12-3 or TRBV12-4 to TRBJ2-5; a possible D gene is TRBD2 (5 bases). The J call is in doubt because the DNA end fits TRBJ2-1 better. The CDR3 extends over 16 amino acids.

This clonotype was observed a few times. This chain connects TRBV20-1 to TRBJ2-2; possibly TRBD2 for D (6 bases). Germline CDR1 DFQATT, CDR2 SNEGSKA (reference sequence). The CDR3 is 15 residues long. Trimming took 0 bases from V and 7 from J, leaving 15 bases between them. CDR3 sequence (DNA): TGCAGTGCTAGAGATCCGCGACTAGAGGACGGGGAGCTGTTTTTT. Translating it yields CSARDPRLEDGELFF.

The gene calls are TRBV18 and TRBJ1-6; D is possibly TRBD1 (5 bases). V lost 5 bases and J lost 8, with 16 bases in between. The CDR3 contains 15 residues. Germline V gene data show CDR1 as KGHSH and CDR2 as LQKENI. This chain's CDR3 is CASSLAGTGDSPLHF. The CDR3 DNA follows: TGTGCCAGCTCATTAGCCGGGACCGGTGATTCACCCCTCCACTTT.

The table lists this clonotype with a few counts. The rearrangement joins TRBV18 to TRBJ1-3; D is uncertain. Germline V lookup: CDR1 KGHSH, CDR2 LQKENI. Trimming shortened V by 6 bases and J by 4 bases, and 16 bases separated the two germline ends. CDR3 length: 15 amino acids. The CDR3 DNA follows: TGTGCCAGCTCTCCCCAAGGAGGAGTCGGAAACACCATATATTTT. As protein: CASSPQGGVGNTIYF. The whole variable domain, filled in from reference TRBV18 and TRBJ1-3, reads NAGVMQNPRHLVRRRGQEARLRCSPMKGHSHVYWYRQLPEEGLKFMVYLQKENIIDESGMPKERFSAEFPKEGPSILRIQQVVRGDSAAYFCASSPQGGVGNTIYFGEGSWLTVV.

A remark on this clonotype: The CDR3 carries no conserved terminal phenylalanine or tryptophan, so it likely arises from a read error. The CDR3 region has the DNA TGCGCCAGCAGCTTGGCCGGGGTCACTGAAGCTTTCCTT. Translating it yields CASSLAGVTEAFL. The chain uses TRBV5-1 and TRBJ1-1; D is undetermined. CDR1 and CDR2 from the germline V gene are SGHRS and YFSETQ. This CDR3 has 13 residues. Trimming removed 0 bases at V and 4 bases at J, with 7 bases between.

This clonotype was seen a few times. CDR3 bases: TGCAGTGCTAGAGCGCCGACTAGTACGGAGCAGTACTTC. Protein product: CSARAPTSTEQYF. The rearrangement links TRBV20-1 to TRBJ2-5; a possible D gene is TRBD2 (6 bases). The CDR3 extends over 13 amino acids. V lost 1 base to trimming and J lost 11 bases, with 17 bases between them. Germline CDR1 reads DFQATT; CDR2 reads SNEGSKA (reference sequence).

The chain links TRBV12-3 or TRBV12-4 to TRBJ1-4, with 7 bases fitting TRBD1. J lost 3 bases, V lost 5 bases, and 6 bases had no gene match. The CDR3 is 15 amino acids. In nucleotides, the CDR3 is TGTGCCAGCAGTAAGACCGGGACAGCTAATGAAAAACTGTTTTTT. The encoded protein is CASSKTGTANEKLFF.

This clonotype was detected a few times. The V and J genes are TRBV28 and TRBJ1-4; no reliable D call. The CDR3 contains 15 residues. Germline CDR1 reads MDHEN; CDR2 reads SYDVKM. V lost 6 bases, J lost 0 bases, and 11 bases lay in between. CDR3 protein: CASRRNPSTNEKLFF. The DNA of the CDR3 is TGTGCCAGCAGAAGAAATCCTTCAACTAATGAAAAACTGTTTTTT.

V gene TRBV20-1 combines with J gene TRBJ2-3; 8 bases agree with TRBD2. The CDR3 length is 13 residues. Looked up from germline, CDR1 is DFQATT and CDR2 is SNEGSKA (reference sequence). V lost 6 bases, J lost 3 bases, and 5 bases stayed unmatched. The CDR3 sequence is CSAPSSGTDTQYF. CDR3 bases: TGCAGTGCACCATCTAGCGGGACAGATACGCAGTATTTT.

This clonotype was detected a few times. The rearrangement links TRBV12-3 or TRBV12-4 to TRBJ2-5; 10 bases agree with TRBD2. The CDR3 has 14 amino acids. Trimming cost V 8 bases and J 5 bases; bases outside gene matches: 8. The CDR3 DNA is TGTGCCAGCCTCTCTAGCGGGAGTTATGAGACCCAGTACTTC. It codes for CASLSSGSYETQYF.

This clonotype occurred a few times. The chain carries TRBV6-5 and TRBJ1-4, with D unresolved. CDR1 and CDR2 (germline): MNHEY, SVGAGI. Trimming shortened V by 0 bases and J by 0 bases, and 5 bases separated the two germline ends. The CDR3 runs 15 residues. The CDR3 bases are TGTGCCAGCAGTTACTCTGGGTCAACTAATGAAAAACTGTTTTTT. This codes for CASSYSGSTNEKLFF.

In its sample, this clonotype was seen many times. V and J are TRBV20-1 and TRBJ2-7; 10 bases map to TRBD1. V lost 5 bases to trimming and J lost 3 bases; unmatched junction nucleotides: 1. CDR1 is DFQATT and CDR2 is SNEGSKA in the germline V gene (reference sequence). The CDR3 sequence is 12 residues long. The CDR3 region has the DNA TGCAGTGCTCGGACAGGGGGCTACGAGCAGTACTTC. Translated: CSARTGGYEQYF.

This clonotype was counted a few times. The V gene is TRBV4-3, the J gene TRBJ2-1; D may be TRBD2 (6 bases). The length of the CDR3 is 15 residues. The germline V gene has CDR1 LGHNA and CDR2 YSLEER. Trimming removed 0 bases at V and 7 bases at J, with 13 bases between. CDR3 region: CASSQDGGNLNEQFF. The CDR3 nucleotides are TGCGCCAGCAGCCAAGATGGAGGGAATCTAAATGAGCAGTTCTTC.

In its sample, this clonotype was seen a few times. The CDR3: CSARDRKDPGAYGYTF. DNA for the CDR3: TGCAGTGCTAGAGATCGAAAGGATCCCGGCGCCTATGGCTACACCTTC. The chain is built from TRBV20-1 and TRBJ1-2, with D unclear. V was cut by 0 bases and J by 4 bases, with 18 bases left in between. This CDR3 has 16 residues. From germline, CDR1 is DFQATT and CDR2 SNEGSKA (reference sequence).

This clonotype was picked up a small number of times. V is TRBV10-3 and J is TRBJ2-1; 9 bases align to TRBD2. This CDR3 region has 14 residues. J lost 5 bases, V lost 7 bases, and 6 bases had no gene match. CDR1 and CDR2 (germline): ENHRY, SYGVKD. CDR3 in DNA: TGTGCCATCAATAGCGGGAGAGCAAACAATGAGCAGTTCTTC. Residues: CAINSGRANNEQFF.

This clonotype has only one observation. This chain links TRBV10-3 with TRBJ2-5, with D perhaps TRBD2 (5 bases). Gene TRBJ2-1 matches the end of the DNA better, so the J call may be wrong. Germline V gives CDR1 ENHRY, CDR2 SYGVKD. The CDR3 runs 14 residues. CDR3 sequence (DNA): TGTGCCATCAGTGGATTCGCGACCCGGGGTGAGCAGTTCTTC. Protein: CAISGFATRGEQFF.

The V gene is TRBV4-3, the J gene TRBJ2-3; possible D gene TRBD1, 6 bases. Per the germline V gene, CDR1 is LGHNA and CDR2 is YSLEER. V lost 0 bases and J lost 2, with 18 bases in between. This CDR3 has 18 residues. This CDR3 is CASSQDFRTERHTDTQYF. Here the CDR3 DNA reads TGCGCCAGCAGCCAAGATTTCCGGACAGAGCGGCACACAGATACGCAGTATTTT.

There are a few counts of this clonotype. The CDR3 region has the DNA TGCGCCAGCAGCTTGGGCCTCATGAACACTGAAGCTTTCTTT. This gives the protein CASSLGLMNTEAFF. The J gene is TRBJ1-1, the V gene TRBV5-1; D gene unclear. Trimming removed 0 bases from V and 0 bases from J, with 6 bases in between. Germline assignment: CDR1 SGHRS and CDR2 YFSETQ. The CDR3 is 14 residues long.

The chain has TRBV20-1 and TRBJ1-5, with a possible D match to TRBD1 (5 bases). Trimming left V 1 base short and J 8 bases short, with 15 bases between. Germline CDR1 DFQATT, CDR2 SNEGSKA (reference sequence). This CDR3 region has 14 residues. This chain's CDR3 is CSARAGQGGEPQHF. The CDR3 bases are TGCAGTGCTAGAGCCGGGCAGGGAGGGGAGCCCCAGCATTTT.

This clonotype was picked up many times. The CDR3 spells CASSAGLAKNIQYF. In DNA, the CDR3 is TGTGCCAGTTCTGCCGGCCTAGCCAAAAACATTCAGTACTTC. The chain recombines TRBV9 with TRBJ2-4; no reliable D call. V was cut by 8 bases and J by 0 bases, with 12 bases left in between. CDR3 length equals 14 residues. Germline V gene data show CDR1 as SGDLS and CDR2 as YYNGEE.

This clonotype turned up a few times. This chain joins TRBV9 and TRBJ2-3, with D perhaps matching TRBD1 or TRBD2 (5 bases each). Trimming pared 6 bases from V and 2 bases from J, leaving 13 bases between. CDR3 length: 14 residues. Germline CDR1 and CDR2: SGDLS and YYNGEE. The DNA of the CDR3 is TGTGCCAGCAAGGGACCACAACCCACAGATACGCAGTATTTT. This encodes CASKGPQPTDTQYF.